Below are 18 T cell receptor beta chains sequenced from a single sample in a study of blood T cell dynamics during melanoma immunotherapy. Noted time point: week 3, after first cycle of checkpoint inhibitor. Only in-frame clones appear in the TCRdb table, and some are missing; sequencing was by immunoSEQ multiplex PCR. This sample has roughly 1,000 clones, with 90% to 95% found just once. The sample here was effector memory CD8+ T cells from blood, taken from a patient treated with checkpoint blockade. These receptors all come from a human donor with melanoma.

The chain is built from TRBV28 and TRBJ2-7, with 7 nucleotides matching TRBD1. The V gene's germline CDR1 is MDHEN and CDR2 SYDVKM. The trim removed 6 bases at V and 3 bases at J, leaving 5 bases unmatched. This CDR3 contains 13 residues. Here the CDR3 reads CASSGDRYYEQYF. CDR3 nucleotides: TGTGCCAGCAGCGGGGACAGATACTACGAGCAGTACTTC. Combining the CDR3 with reference TRBV28 and TRBJ2-7 gives the whole variable domain DVKVTQSSRYLVKRTGEKVFLECVQDMDHENMFWYRQDPGLGLRLIYFSYDVKMKEKGDIPEGYSVSREKKERFSLILESASTNQTSMYLCASSGDRYYEQYFGPGTRLTVT.

This chain connects TRBV19 to TRBJ1-5; D unresolved. The V end lost 0 bases, the J end lost 1 base, and 13 bases lay between the germline ends. This CDR3 comprises 17 residues. The germline V gene encodes CDR1 LNHDA and CDR2 SQIVND (reference sequence). CDR3 region: CASSIDKWEGSNQPQHF. The DNA of the CDR3 is TGTGCCAGTAGTATAGATAAGTGGGAGGGAAGCAATCAGCCCCAGCATTTT.

This chain connects TRBV9 to TRBJ2-3, with TRBD1 identical over 9 bases. The V gene end was trimmed by 0 bases and the J gene end by 0 bases; junction bases not matched to a gene: 5. CDR3 length: 17 residues. Germline assignment: CDR1 SGDLS and CDR2 YYNGEE. The CDR3 nucleotides read TGTGCCAGCAGCGTAGTCTCTGGGACAGGGAGCACAGATACGCAGTATTTT. It specifies CASSVVSGTGSTDTQYF. Full variable domain (remainder filled in from reference TRBV9 and TRBJ2-3): DSGVTQTPKHLITATGQRVTLRCSPRSGDLSVYWYQQSLDQGLQFLIQYYNGEERAKGNILERFSAQQFPDLHSELNLSSLELGDSALYFCASSVVSGTGSTDTQYFGPGTRLTVL.

The rearrangement uses TRBV11-2 and TRBJ2-5; 7 bases match TRBD2. The CDR3 has 15 residues. From germline, CDR1 is SGHAT and CDR2 FQNNGV. With V trimmed by 7 bases and J by 7 bases, 15 bases remained unmatched. CDR3: CASTETGGSLVTQYF. CDR3 coding DNA: TGTGCCAGCACCGAGACGGGAGGCTCACTGGTGACCCAGTACTTC.

The chain carries TRBV6-1 and TRBJ1-4; 12 nucleotides align to TRBD1. Germline V gene lookup returns CDR1 MNHNS and CDR2 SASEGT. The V and J ends lost 3 bases and 4 bases, in that order; junction bases with no gene match: 6. The CDR3 covers 17 residues. The CDR3 DNA reads TGTGCCAGCAGTGACCCATGGGACAGGGGGCTTAATGAAAAACTGTTTTTT. Its protein product is CASSDPWDRGLNEKLFF.

This chain connects TRBV27 to TRBJ1-1; 8 bases fit TRBD1. Germline V CDR1 and CDR2: MNHEY, SMNVEV (reference sequence). The CDR3 runs 14 residues. With V trimmed by 7 bases and J by 3 bases, 7 bases remained unmatched. The CDR3, as DNA: TGTGCCAGCACCAGGACAGGGAGCGACACTGAAGCTTTCTTT. It codes for CASTRTGSDTEAFF.

The chain's CDR3 is CASRIIQNTEAFF. The CDR3 nucleotides are TGTGCCAGCAGAATTATACAAAACACTGAAGCTTTCTTT. This chain uses TRBV6-9 with TRBJ1-1; D unclear. The CDR3 loop spans 13 amino acids. Per germline, CDR1 MNHGY and CDR2 SVAAGI. Trimming removed 6 bases from V and 2 bases from J, with 10 bases in between.

The chain couples TRBV12-5 to TRBJ2-1; D not certain. CDR3 length: 14 amino acids. In germline, CDR1 is LGHNT, CDR2 FRNRAP. Trimming took off 6 bases at V and 5 bases at J, with 14 bases between the two ends. The CDR3 DNA sequence: TGTGCTAGTGGAACAGACTCCCCGAACAATGAGCAGTTCTTC. Translated, it gives CASGTDSPNNEQFF.

The chain employs TRBV15 and TRBJ1-5; D call uncertain. The CDR3 runs 15 residues. The V end lost 0 bases, the J end lost 3 bases, and 9 bases lay between the germline ends. Looked up from germline, CDR1 is LNHNV and CDR2 is YYDKDF (reference sequence). In DNA form, the CDR3 reads TGTGCCACCAGCAGAGATCGGGCAATCAATCAGCCCCAGCATTTT. Its protein is CATSRDRAINQPQHF.

The chain combines TRBV5-1 with TRBJ2-1; D unresolved. The CDR3 covers 12 residues. V was shortened by 2 bases and J by 7 bases, with 7 bases between the two germline ends. The germline gives CDR1 SGHRS, CDR2 YFSETQ. CDR3 sequence: CASSFEGNEQFF. The CDR3, as DNA: TGCGCCAGCAGCTTCGAAGGAAATGAGCAGTTCTTC.

This rearrangement joins TRBV5-1 to TRBJ2-2; no clear D gene. The CDR3 length is 17 residues. Germline V CDR1 and CDR2: SGHRS, YFSETQ. Trimming took off 5 bases at V and 0 bases at J, with 17 bases between the two ends. In nucleotides, the CDR3 is TGCGCCAGCAGTCCCGGAATGACGGAGACGAACACCGGGGAGCTGTTTTTT. This codes for CASSPGMTETNTGELFF.

The V call is TRBV2, the J call TRBJ1-2, with a possible D match to TRBD1 (6 bases). Germline CDR1 SNHLY, CDR2 FYNNEI. This CDR3 is 14 amino acids long. V lost 11 bases and J lost 4, with 20 bases in between. This CDR3 reads CASPGTQISYGYTF. The CDR3 DNA follows: TGTGCCTCCCCCGGGACACAGATTAGCTATGGCTACACCTTC. Drawing the rest from reference TRBV2 and TRBJ1-2, the complete variable domain is EPEVTQTPSHQVTQMGQEVILRCVPISNHLYFYWYRQILGQKVEFLVSFYNNEISEKSEIFDDQFSVERPDGSNFTLKIRSTKLEDSAMYFCASPGTQISYGYTFGSGTRLTVV.

The rearrangement links TRBV28 to TRBJ2-7; perhaps TRBD1 as D (6 bases). The CDR3 is 16 residues long. Trimming removed 6 bases at V and 5 bases at J, with 23 bases between. Germline V gene sequence: CDR1 MDHEN, CDR2 SYDVKM. The CDR3 reads CASSPPGTIHRHEQYF. The CDR3 nucleotides read TGTGCCAGCAGCCCCCCCGGGACAATCCACAGGCACGAGCAGTACTTC.

This clone was found once. This rearrangement joins TRBV5-1 to TRBJ2-7; 11 nucleotides align to TRBD1. Germline V lookup: CDR1 SGHRS, CDR2 YFSETQ. This CDR3 region has 14 residues. V was pared by 4 bases and J by 3 bases, with 3 bases of the junction left unmatched. For the CDR3, the DNA is TGCGCCAGCAGCGAGGGACAGGGGGGCTACGAGCAGTACTTC. It specifies CASSEGQGGYEQYF.

This chain connects TRBV27 to TRBJ2-1, with 8 bases fitting TRBD1. After removal of 7 bases from V and 14 bases from J, the junction contained 7 bases not matched to a gene. Germline loops: CDR1 MNHEY, CDR2 SMNVEV (reference sequence). This CDR3 spans 11 amino acids. CDR3 sequence reads: CASNGQGTKFF. The CDR3 DNA reads as TGTGCCAGCAACGGACAGGGAACAAAGTTCTTC.

This clone was counted between two and nine times. The rearrangement links TRBV30 to TRBJ1-1; D is ambiguous. This CDR3 spans 13 amino acids. The germline CDR1 and CDR2 sequences are GTSNPN and SVGIG (reference sequence). Deletions cut 0 bases from V and 2 bases from J, with 7 bases between. The CDR3 coding sequence is TGTGCCTGGAGTGTTCCGGGCAACACTGAAGCTTTCTTT. This codes for CAWSVPGNTEAFF.

This clone was counted once. The chain combines TRBV7-9 with TRBJ2-5; perhaps TRBD1 as D (7 bases). The tail of the sequence fits TRBJ2-7 better, so the J call may be wrong. There are 15 residues in the CDR3. Germline values: CDR1 SEHNR, CDR2 FQNEAQ (reference sequence). CDR3 amino acids: CASSLVAGGSYEQYF. The DNA of the CDR3 is TGTGCCAGCAGCTTAGTGGCAGGGGGGTCCTACGAGCAGTACTTC.

V is TRBV6-1 and J is TRBJ2-5; D is perhaps TRBD1 (6 bases). Trimming pared 2 bases from V and 0 bases from J, leaving 10 bases between. Per germline, CDR1 MNHNS and CDR2 SASEGT. This CDR3 has 15 amino acids. The DNA for the CDR3 is TGTGCCAGCAGTGAAAAGTACAGGGACCAAGAGACCCAGTACTTC. Translating it yields CASSEKYRDQETQYF.